The T cell receptor (beta chain) under discussion was sequenced for a study of Graves' ophthalmopathy and Graves' hyperthyroidism (dated by TCRdb to the late 2010s). Looking at the study overall: Peripheral blood was collected at initial diagnosis, prior to any treatment. In six or seven hyperthyroidism patients, the T-cell repertoires found in thyroid tissue were compared with those found in blood. The independent validation cohort included 20 or so hyperthyroidism patients plus 17 patients who later progressed from hyperthyroidism to ophthalmopathy. TCR beta repertoire signatures were used to distinguish Graves' ophthalmopathy from Graves' hyperthyroidism and to predict progression to ophthalmopathy. In total, 135 blood samples were TCR-sequenced: some 43 ophthalmopathy, 80 or so hyperthyroidism and roughly 17 hyperthyroidism-to-ophthalmopathy patients. To explore V-J signatures distinguishing ophthalmopathy from hyperthyroidism, a discovery set of about 99 patients (roughly 45 ophthalmopathy, 57 stable hyperthyroidism) was enrolled. Following sampling, methimazole starting at 30 mg daily was administered to hyperthyroidism patients, and high-dose intravenous methylprednisolone was administered to ophthalmopathy patients.

Ophthalmopathy patients had moderately to severely active disease, Clinical Activity Score of at least 3, NOSPECS grade of at least 4, and disease duration under 3 months. Patients were excluded if they had other autoimmune diseases, uncontrolled infections, pregnancy or lactation. Clinical symptoms, serum thyroxine, TRAb, thyroid ultrasound and orbital computed tomography formed the basis of the diagnosis. Using Ficoll-Paque density gradient centrifugation, PBMCs were isolated from 8.5 to 10 ml of fresh peripheral blood. Trizol reagent was used to extract the total RNA, and its quality was then checked on an Agilent 2100 Bioanalyzer. As for this clonotype: The antigen this receptor binds is unknown. Base qualities were left out, and no much larger clone turns up one base away.

The paper as a whole reports these results and caveats: Most expanded thyroid clonotypes with frequency above 0.001 were also detected in blood, suggesting blood repertoires may reflect the thyroid immune response. In validation, the model predicted ophthalmopathy progression with 70.59% sensitivity and 72% to 80% specificity; roughly 11 predicted patients were CT-confirmed with GO in a median of approximately six months. In cross-validation, the 13-signature model distinguished ophthalmopathy from stable hyperthyroidism with less than 90% sensitivity and around 81% specificity, while in the test set the corresponding values were 80% and 75%. No statistical method was used to predetermine the sample size, and group allocation was not hidden from the investigators.

For repertoire sequencing, TCR beta CDR3 regions were amplified from RNA transcripts. HTBI primers and the Qiagen OneStep RT-PCR kit were used in a first-round RT-PCR, which was followed by a second-round multiplex PCR, size selection and purification. Libraries were sequenced paired-end with 100 bp reads on an Illumina HiSeq2000. In the authors' own workflow: SOAPnuke was used to process the reads, removing any read that contained adapters or uncalled bases, had a mean Phred below 15, or lacked an exact match to the constant primer or identifier. High-quality paired reads were merged with COPE v1.2.5. Clonotypes were defined as unique nucleotide sequences and were aligned to IMGT TRB V, D and J references using MiTCR v1.1. Analysis was restricted to V-J combinations with a frequency above 0.0001, which covered 99% to 99.2% of repertoires. For each V-J combination, a TCR clonal expansion and chaos score was defined as F50 clonal expansion divided by the chaos observed in the TCRdist matrix. Features were reduced by Welch's t-statistics and random forest to around 13 V-J combinations, which fed a naive Bayes classifier. The similarity between thyroid and blood repertoires was quantified using the Morisita-Horn index. TCRdb itself trimmed the public reads at Q25 with fastp, ran MiXCR and retained productive beta chains. Entries are consolidated by CDR3 protein sequence, retaining the most common genes and DNA. These V and J calls are TCRdb output, not the study's own analysis. The sample table records about 740,000 distinct CDR3 sequences; 40% of these occur just once. The top ten clonotypes cover 40% to 55% of the sample.

Material: peripheral blood. The receptor was isolated from an adult man with Graves' ophthalmopathy.

The DNA reads TGTGCCAGCAGGCCCAGGGGATACACCCTCTCTGGAAACACCATATATTTT. Its protein reads: CASRPRGYTLSGNTIYF. The V and J genes are TRBV12-3 or TRBV12-4 and TRBJ1-3; the D gene is perhaps TRBD1, from 6 matching bases. V is cut by 6 bases and J by 0 bases, and the space between the germline ends is 18 bases. The CDR3 holds 17 amino acids from the cysteine to the phenylalanine. Only the CDR3 DNA stays, 51 bases, in frame from base 1.